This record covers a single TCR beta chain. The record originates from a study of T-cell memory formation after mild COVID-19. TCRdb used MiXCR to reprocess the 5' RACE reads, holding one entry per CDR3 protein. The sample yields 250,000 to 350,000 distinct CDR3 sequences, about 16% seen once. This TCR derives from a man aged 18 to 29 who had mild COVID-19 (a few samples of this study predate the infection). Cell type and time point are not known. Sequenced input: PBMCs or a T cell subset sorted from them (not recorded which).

The DNA for the CDR3 is TGTGCCAGCAGTGAAGCCCTCTTTCGACAAAACTCACCCCTCCACTTT. The encoded protein is CASSEALFRQNSPLHF. V is TRBV6-1 and J is TRBJ1-6; D is undetermined. This CDR3 contains 16 residues. Trimming removed 0 bases at V and 10 bases at J, with 16 bases between. Germline V lookup: CDR1 MNHNS, CDR2 SASEGT.